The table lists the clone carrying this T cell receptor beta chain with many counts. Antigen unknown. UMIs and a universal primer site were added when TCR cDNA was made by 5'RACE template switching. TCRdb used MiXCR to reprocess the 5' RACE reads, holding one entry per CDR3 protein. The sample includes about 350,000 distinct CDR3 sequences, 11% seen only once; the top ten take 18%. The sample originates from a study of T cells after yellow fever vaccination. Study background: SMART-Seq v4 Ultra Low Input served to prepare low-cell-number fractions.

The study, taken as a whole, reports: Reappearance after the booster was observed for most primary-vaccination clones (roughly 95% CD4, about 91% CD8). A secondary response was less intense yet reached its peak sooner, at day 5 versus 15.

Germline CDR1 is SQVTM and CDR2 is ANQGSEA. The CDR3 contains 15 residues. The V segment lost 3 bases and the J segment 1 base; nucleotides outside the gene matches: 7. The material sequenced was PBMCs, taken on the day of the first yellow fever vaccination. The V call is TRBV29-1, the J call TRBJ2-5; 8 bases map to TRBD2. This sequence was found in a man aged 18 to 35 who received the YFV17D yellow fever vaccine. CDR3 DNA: TGCAGCGTTGATATTGTCGGGGGGGCCCAAGAGACCCAGTACTTC. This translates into CSVDIVGGAQETQYF. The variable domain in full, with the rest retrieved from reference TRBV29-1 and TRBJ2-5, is SAVISQKPSRDICQRGTSLTIQCQVDSQVTMMFWYRQQPGQSLTLIATANQGSEATYESGFVIDKFPISRPNLTFSTLTVSNMSPEDSSIYLCSVDIVGGAQETQYFGPGTRLLVL.